Each of the 22 T cell receptor beta chains below was sequenced from the same sample in a study of blood T cell repertoires in COVID-19. Some clones are missing from TCRdb's copy, which holds only in-frame ones; the method was immunoSEQ multiplex PCR. The sample consists of 150,000 or so clones, roughly four fifths of them appearing once. Sequenced: peripheral blood. The receptor source for this set is a man aged 40-49 years who had recovered from COVID-19.

The chain has TRBV7-9 and TRBJ2-7; D might be TRBD1 (7 bases). The CDR3 has 14 amino acids. Germline assignment: CDR1 SEHNR and CDR2 FQNEAQ (reference sequence). With 5 bases removed from V and 0 bases from J, the gap between germline ends came to 11 bases. CDR3 in DNA: TGTGCCAGCAGCCAGGGGGGTCCCTCCTACGAGCAGTACTTC. As protein: CASSQGGPSYEQYF.

DNA of the CDR3: TGTGCCACCGTTACAGATACGCAGTATTTT. It translates to CATVTDTQYF. V and J are TRBV2 and TRBJ2-3; D is ambiguous. There are 10 residues in the CDR3. Between the trimmed V and J ends, which lost 10 bases and 3 bases, there was a span of 5 bases. The V gene's germline CDR1 is SNHLY and CDR2 FYNNEI.

The chain is built from TRBV9 and TRBJ1-2, with D possibly matching TRBD1 (5 bases). Between the trimmed V and J ends, which lost 3 bases and 5 bases, there was a span of 5 bases. The CDR3 consists of 11 residues. The germline V gene encodes CDR1 SGDLS and CDR2 YYNGEE. CDR3 sequence: CASSAGYGYTF. The CDR3, as DNA: TGTGCCAGCAGCGCAGGGTATGGCTACACCTTC.

The chain recombines TRBV19 with TRBJ1-5, with D hard to call. CDR3 size: 16 residues. Trimming pared 2 bases from V and 1 base from J, leaving 12 bases between. Germline lookup yields CDR1 LNHDA and CDR2 SQIVND (reference sequence). CDR3 sequence (DNA): TGTGCCAGTAGTATAAGGGAGATGGCAAGCAATCAGCCCCAGCATTTT. Amino acids: CASSIREMASNQPQHF.

The CDR3 DNA reads as TGTGCCAGCAGTGCTCCGGGACAGGGGGTCTCCTACGAGCAGTACTTC. It specifies CASSAPGQGVSYEQYF. The gene calls are TRBV28 and TRBJ2-7; TRBD1 matches at 11 bases. Germline lookup yields CDR1 MDHEN and CDR2 SYDVKM. The V segment lost 5 bases and the J segment 0 bases; nucleotides outside the gene matches: 6. The CDR3 runs 16 residues.

V is TRBV5-4 and J is TRBJ1-4; D is undetermined. The germline V and J ends were trimmed by 4 bases and 7 bases, with 14 bases remaining between them. This CDR3 comprises 14 residues. Germline V lookup: CDR1 SGHNT, CDR2 YYREEE (reference sequence). The CDR3 reads CASSPQEGSEKLFF. In nucleotides, the CDR3 is TGTGCCAGCAGCCCCCAGGAGGGAAGTGAAAAACTGTTTTTT.

The V gene is TRBV5-1, the J gene TRBJ1-3; D not resolved. Trimming shortened V by 0 bases and J by 0 bases, and 7 bases separated the two germline ends. Germline values: CDR1 SGHRS, CDR2 YFSETQ. The CDR3 has 15 residues. CDR3: CASSLGLGSGNTIYF. The CDR3 DNA sequence: TGCGCCAGCAGCTTGGGCCTAGGCTCTGGAAACACCATATATTTT.

The rearrangement links TRBV15 to TRBJ1-4; no firm D call. From germline, CDR1 is LNHNV and CDR2 YYDKDF (reference sequence). The CDR3 extends over 16 amino acids. V was cut by 0 bases and J by 2 bases, with 10 bases left in between. The CDR3 protein is CATSRDRRATNEKLFF. CDR3 DNA sequence: TGTGCCACCAGCAGAGATCGGAGGGCGACTAATGAAAAACTGTTTTTT.

This clone was observed a few times. The genes are TRBV29-1 and TRBJ2-3; D is unresolved. The length of the CDR3 is 15 residues. With 0 bases removed from V and 1 base from J, the gap between germline ends came to 11 bases. From germline, CDR1 is SQVTM and CDR2 ANQGSEA. The CDR3 bases are TGCAGCGTTGAAGAATCGGTTTATGGCACAGATACGCAGTATTTT. It translates to CSVEESVYGTDTQYF.

The chain uses TRBV5-6 and TRBJ2-7, with D unclear. CDR3 length: 12 residues. Germline CDR1 SGHDT, CDR2 YYEEEE. Trimming cost V 0 bases and J 4 bases, with 5 bases left between them. The CDR3 sequence is CASSLATYEQYF. CDR3 sequence (DNA): TGTGCCAGCAGCTTGGCAACTTACGAGCAGTACTTC.

The chain recombines TRBV18 with TRBJ1-4; D unresolved. Germline V CDR1 and CDR2: KGHSH, LQKENI. This CDR3 region has 15 residues. The V and J ends lost 0 bases and 8 bases respectively, with 13 bases between them. The CDR3 DNA follows: TGTGCCAGCTCACCACCATCGGTCTCGGGGGAAAAACTGTTTTTT. Translation gives CASSPPSVSGEKLFF.

The genes are TRBV20-1 and TRBJ2-1; D not certain. The CDR3 length is 10 residues. Trimming left V 5 bases short and J 7 bases short, with 6 bases between. Germline CDR1 is DFQATT and CDR2 is SNEGSKA (reference sequence). This chain's CDR3 is CSAAVNEQFF. The DNA for the CDR3 is TGCAGTGCTGCAGTAAATGAGCAGTTCTTC.

The chain combines TRBV3-1 (or the pseudogene TRBV3-2) with TRBJ2-1; 12 bases map to TRBD2. The CDR3 runs 16 residues. From germline, CDR1 is LGHDT and CDR2 YNNKEL (reference sequence). V lost 3 bases and J lost 8; bases outside the gene matches: 8. The CDR3 loop is CASSHSRTSGTDEQFF. The CDR3 DNA sequence: TGTGCCAGCAGCCATAGCAGGACTAGCGGGACCGATGAGCAGTTCTTC.

This chain connects TRBV4-3 to TRBJ1-3, with D hard to call. The CDR3 runs 14 residues. CDR1 and CDR2 (germline): LGHNA, YSLEER. Trimming left V 1 base short and J 7 bases short, with 11 bases between. The CDR3: CASSQVGRMNTIYF. For the CDR3, the DNA is TGCGCCAGCAGCCAAGTTGGCAGGATGAACACCATATATTTT.

This clone turned up a few times. The chain joins TRBV27 to TRBJ2-7; 10 bases agree with TRBD2. Germline lookup yields CDR1 MNHEY and CDR2 SMNVEV (reference sequence). V was pared by 3 bases and J by 7 bases, with 9 bases of the junction left unmatched. The CDR3 extends over 15 amino acids. The CDR3 DNA reads TGTGCCAGCAGTTTCACCCTAGCGGGAGCGGGGGAGCAGTACTTC. This encodes CASSFTLAGAGEQYF.

The chain recombines TRBV5-6 with TRBJ2-4, with a tentative D call TRBD2 (6 bases). This CDR3 has 16 amino acids. The germline CDR1 and CDR2 sequences are SGHDT and YYEEEE. V lost 0 bases, J lost 1 base, and 11 bases lay in between. CDR3 residues: CASSLVGGAAKNIQYF. In DNA form, the CDR3 reads TGTGCCAGCAGCTTGGTGGGAGGTGCTGCCAAAAACATTCAGTACTTC.

The chain recombines TRBV7-2 with TRBJ2-2, with a possible D match to TRBD1 (6 bases). CDR1 SGHTA and CDR2 FQGNSA come from the germline V gene. Trimming pared 5 bases from V and 6 bases from J, leaving 10 bases between. This CDR3 spans 13 amino acids. CDR3 in amino acids: CASSVRGPGELFF. For the CDR3, the DNA is TGTGCCAGCAGCGTCAGGGGACCCGGGGAGCTGTTTTTT. Complete variable domain (other parts from reference TRBV7-2 and TRBJ2-2): GAGVSQSPSNKVTEKGKDVELRCDPISGHTALYWYRQSLGQGLEFLIYFQGNSAPDKSGLPSDRFSAERTGGSVSTLTIQRTQQEDSAVYLCASSVRGPGELFFGEGSRLTVL.

J is TRBJ2-1 and V is TRBV4-3; 15 nucleotides align to TRBD2. This CDR3 contains 17 residues. Germline V CDR1 and CDR2: LGHNA, YSLEER. Trimming took 1 base from V and 13 from J; bases not matched to a gene: 11. In DNA form, the CDR3 reads TGCGCCAGCAGCCAAGCAACAGGGGGACTAGCGGGGGGCCTACAGTTCTTC. Translated: CASSQATGGLAGGLQFF.

This clone has at least ten counts. The same CDR3 also results from other DNA sequences found in this sample. The rearrangement joins TRBV6-4 to TRBJ2-1, with 11 bases aligning to TRBD2. V gave up 0 bases and J gave up 6 bases; unmatched junction bases: 1. Germline V gene sequence: CDR1 MRHNA, CDR2 SNTAGT. The CDR3 extends over 15 amino acids. The CDR3 bases are TGTGCCAGCAGTGACTCTAGCGGGGGGGCCAATGAGCAGTTCTTC. It yields the protein CASSDSSGGANEQFF.

This sequence joins TRBV7-8 and TRBJ2-7; 7 bases are shared with TRBD1. V lost 1 base, J lost 3 bases, and 3 bases stayed unmatched. CDR3 length: 14 residues. Germline assignment: CDR1 SGHVS and CDR2 FQNEAQ. The CDR3 nucleotides are TGTGCCAGCAGCTTAGGGGCAGGGGGCTACGAGCAGTACTTC. This codes for CASSLGAGGYEQYF.

The chain carries TRBV7-3 and TRBJ1-2; tentatively, D is TRBD1 (5 bases). V lost 0 bases, J lost 5 bases, and 13 bases lay in between. The CDR3 runs to 15 residues. Per the germline V gene, CDR1 is SGHTA and CDR2 is FQGTGA. This CDR3 is CASSLTSETDYGYTF. DNA for the CDR3: TGTGCCAGCAGCTTAACATCCGAGACAGATTATGGCTACACCTTC.

This chain connects TRBV30 to TRBJ2-2, with 8 bases identical to TRBD2. The ends lost 4 bases at V and 4 bases at J; junction bases unmatched: 8. This CDR3 contains 15 residues. Germline V gives CDR1 GTSNPN, CDR2 SVGIG (reference sequence). DNA of the CDR3: TGTGCCTGGAAACGGACTAGCCTTCTCACCGGGGAGCTGTTTTTT. Its translation: CAWKRTSLLTGELFF.